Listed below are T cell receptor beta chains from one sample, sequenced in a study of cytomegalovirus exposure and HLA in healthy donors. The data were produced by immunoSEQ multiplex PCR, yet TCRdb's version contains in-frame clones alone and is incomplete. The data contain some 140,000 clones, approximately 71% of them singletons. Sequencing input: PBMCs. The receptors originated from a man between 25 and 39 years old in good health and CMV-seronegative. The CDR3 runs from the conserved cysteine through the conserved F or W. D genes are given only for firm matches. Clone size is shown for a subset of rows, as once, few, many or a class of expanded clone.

cdr3_aa: CASSLTTGAYEQYF
cdr3_nt: TGCGCCAGCAGCTTGACCACAGGGGCCTACGAGCAGTACTTC
d_call: TRBD1
clone_size: NA
v_call: TRBV5-1
j_call: TRBJ2-7

cdr3_aa: CASRTGSGTDTQYF
cdr3_nt: TGTGCCAGCAGAACAGGGTCGGGAACAGATACGCAGTATTTT
d_call: NA
clone_size: NA
v_call: TRBV7-3
j_call: TRBJ2-3

cdr3_aa: CASSHGTLNTGELFF
cdr3_nt: TGCGCCAGCAGCCACGGGACATTGAACACCGGGGAGCTGTTTTTT
d_call: NA
clone_size: NA
v_call: TRBV5-1
j_call: TRBJ2-2

cdr3_aa: CASSMGGSLPYEQYF
cdr3_nt: TGTGCCAGTAGTATGGGAGGGTCCCTCCCCTACGAGCAGTACTTC
d_call: TRBD2
clone_size: NA
v_call: TRBV19
j_call: TRBJ2-7

cdr3_aa: CAKHPGELFF
cdr3_nt: TGTGCCAAACATCCCGGGGAGCTGTTTTTT
d_call: NA
clone_size: many
v_call: TRBV11-1
j_call: TRBJ2-2

cdr3_aa: CAIRGVAEQETQYF
cdr3_nt: TGTGCCATCAGGGGGGTAGCGGAGCAAGAGACCCAGTACTTC
d_call: NA
clone_size: NA
v_call: TRBV10-3
j_call: TRBJ2-5

cdr3_aa: CASSPGGGRGEKLFF
cdr3_nt: TGTGCCAGCAGCCCCGGGGGAGGCAGGGGGGAAAAACTGTTTTTT
d_call: TRBD1
clone_size: NA
v_call: TRBV5-4
j_call: TRBJ1-4

cdr3_aa: CASTEETSLENEQFF
cdr3_nt: TGTGCCAGCACCGAGGAGACTAGCCTTGAAAATGAGCAGTTCTTC
d_call: TRBD2
clone_size: NA
v_call: TRBV28
j_call: TRBJ2-1

cdr3_aa: CASTGGETGNTIYF
cdr3_nt: TGTGCCAGCACCGGCGGGGAGACTGGAAACACCATATATTTT
d_call: NA
clone_size: NA
v_call: TRBV7-2
j_call: TRBJ1-3

cdr3_aa: CASRPRGPGNKNF
cdr3_nt: TGTGCCAGCAGACCTCGAGGACCAGGGAACAAGAATTTT
d_call: NA
clone_size: NA
v_call: TRBV2
j_call: TRBJ1-3

cdr3_aa: CAAWDRLNTGELFF
cdr3_nt: TGTGCCGCCTGGGACAGGCTTAACACCGGGGAGCTGTTTTTT
d_call: TRBD1
clone_size: NA
v_call: TRBV28
j_call: TRBJ2-2

cdr3_aa: CASATGGTSSDEQFF
cdr3_nt: TGCGCCAGCGCTACAGGGGGCACTTCATCCGATGAGCAGTTCTTC
d_call: TRBD1
clone_size: once
v_call: TRBV5-1
j_call: TRBJ2-1

cdr3_aa: CASSGQNSYGYTF
cdr3_nt: TGTGCCAGCAGTGGACAGAATTCCTATGGCTACACCTTC
d_call: NA
clone_size: few
v_call: TRBV6-5
j_call: TRBJ1-2

cdr3_aa: CASSRGSGLAGTGELFF
cdr3_nt: TGTGCCAGTAGTCGGGGGTCGGGACTAGCGGGCACCGGGGAGCTGTTTTTT
d_call: TRBD2
clone_size: NA
v_call: TRBV19
j_call: TRBJ2-2

cdr3_aa: CAIRGGNTIYF
cdr3_nt: TGTGCCATCCGAGGTGGAAACACCATATATTTT
d_call: NA
clone_size: once
v_call: TRBV10-3
j_call: TRBJ1-3